Detailed here is one TCR beta chain. The antigen remains unidentified. This sample was taken from a study of early T cells in non-severe SARS-CoV-2 infection. Study-level information: Chains were not paired, and sequencing was done on bulk RNA from unsorted whole blood. The study's findings and limits: Using VDJdb, the matching emphasized anti-spike CD8 responses while missing private and CD4 specificities.

The CDR3 totals 17 residues. With V trimmed by 6 bases and J by 3 bases, 15 bases remained unmatched. The germline V gene has CDR1 SGHVS and CDR2 FNYEAQ. Unique molecular identifiers were attached to individual cDNA molecules. TCRdb independently ran MiXCR on the 5' RACE reads; one entry per CDR3 protein. The repertoire includes tens of thousands of distinct CDR3 sequences, around 4.6% of them detected once, and roughly 15% sits in the top ten. Specimen: whole blood. This TCR came from an adult who was a healthcare worker with PCR-confirmed SARS-CoV-2 infection or an uninfected control (not recorded which). This chain joins TRBV7-6 and TRBJ2-3; 7 bases agree with TRBD1. The CDR3 loop is CASRPVPGTVLTDTQYF. CDR3 DNA sequence: TGTGCCAGCAGACCAGTCCCCGGGACAGTGCTTACAGATACGCAGTATTTT.